This T cell receptor beta chain comes out of a study of CD8 T cells in ankylosing spondylitis. Concerning this clonotype itself: Its antigen is currently unknown.

V was clipped by 3 bases and J by 0 bases, with 10 bases between them. The CDR3 covers 15 residues. Libraries for TCR beta were made by quantitative 5'-RACE with molecular barcodes. TCRdb re-called the 5' RACE reads through MiXCR, storing one row per CDR3 protein. The table includes some 450,000 distinct CDR3 sequences, roughly 17% detected once. Points from the study as a whole: Past research had described some motif variants in reactive arthritis synovial fluid and blood. Clones linked to the disease showed a CD8+ phenotype. They occurred at relatively low frequencies in peripheral blood. The authors reported significant enrichment of disease-linked clones in matched ankylosing spondylitis synovial fluid. The study identified a TCR beta motif of eight highly homologous variants that appeared characteristic of ankylosing spondylitis blood.

The sequence derives from a male donor with ankylosing spondylitis. The sample was blood, either unsorted or a sorted T cell fraction (not recorded which). The chain recombines TRBV12-3 or TRBV12-4 with TRBJ2-3; D is undetermined. CDR3 loop: CASSFDPQSTDTQYF. For the CDR3, the DNA is TGTGCCAGCAGTTTTGACCCCCAAAGCACAGATACGCAGTATTTT.